This T cell receptor (beta chain) was recorded in a study of cytomegalovirus exposure and HLA in healthy donors. Study overall: A prior analysis found 117 million unique TCR beta sequences from 170 million or so T cells. Notes on the study in general: An ancestry cluster, one associated with Asian ancestry, reportedly showed fewer N-insertions than the roughly 670-donor mean in a later analysis.

Trimming took off 2 bases at V and 2 bases at J, with 11 bases between the two ends. Germline values: CDR1 MGHRA, CDR2 YSYEKL. The CDR3 spans 15 residues. PCR employed 60 Vbeta and 13 Jbeta primers. Libraries were prepared by immunoSEQ multiplex PCR; TCRdb keeps only in-frame clonotypes and omits some of them. The sample lists about 140,000 clones, less than 80% seen once, with about 4.4% in the top ten. About this clone: Its antigen is still unknown.

The receptor was derived from a man aged 45-65 years in good health and CMV-seropositive. The V gene is TRBV4-1, the J gene TRBJ2-3, with D possibly being TRBD1 (7 bases). Sequencing was done on a sample of PBMCs. DNA for the CDR3: TGCGCCAGCAGCCAACAGGGGGACTTCACAGATACGCAGTATTTT. Encoded protein: CASSQQGDFTDTQYF.